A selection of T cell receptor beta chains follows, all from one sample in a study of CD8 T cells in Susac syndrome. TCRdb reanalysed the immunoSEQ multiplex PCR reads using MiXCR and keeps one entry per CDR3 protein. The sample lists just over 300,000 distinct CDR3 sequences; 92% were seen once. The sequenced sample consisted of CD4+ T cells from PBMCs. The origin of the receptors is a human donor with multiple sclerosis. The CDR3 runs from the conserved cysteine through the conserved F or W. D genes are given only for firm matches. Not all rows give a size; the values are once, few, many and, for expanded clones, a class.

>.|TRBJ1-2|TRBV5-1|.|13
TGCGCCAGCAGCTCAACAGCCTACTATGGCTACACCTTC
CASSSTAYYGYTF
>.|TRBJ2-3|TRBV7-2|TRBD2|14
TGTGCCAGCAACGCACTAGCGGGGCTGGATACGCAGTATTTT
CASNALAGLDTQYF
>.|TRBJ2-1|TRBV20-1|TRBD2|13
TGCAGTGCTAGATTGACGGGAGGGGGATCGCAGCCCTTC
CSARLTGGGSQPF
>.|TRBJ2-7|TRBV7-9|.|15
TGTGCCAGCAGCCCGGGACTCCTCCCTCAGTACGAGCAGTACTTC
CASSPGLLPQYEQYF
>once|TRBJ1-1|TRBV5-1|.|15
TGCGCCAGCAGCGCGGGACACACCACGAACACTGAAGCTTTCTTT
CASSAGHTTNTEAFF
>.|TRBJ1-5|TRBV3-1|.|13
TGTGCCAGCAGCCAAAAGGGGACTCGGCCCCAGCATTTT
CASSQKGTRPQHF
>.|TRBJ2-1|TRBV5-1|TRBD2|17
TGCGCCAGCAGCTTGGGGTGGACTAGCGGGGGAATAAATGAGCAGTTCTTC
CASSLGWTSGGINEQFF
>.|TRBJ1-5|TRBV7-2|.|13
TGTGCCAGCAGCTTAACCACGGGTCAGCCCCAGCATTTT
CASSLTTGQPQHF
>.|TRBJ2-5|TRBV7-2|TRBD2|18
TGTGCCAGCAGCTTAGCGGGTAGCGGGGGGAACCTAAGGACGTCCCAGTACTTC
CASSLAGSGGNLRTSQYF
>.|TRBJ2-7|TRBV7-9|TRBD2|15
TGTGCCAGCAGCTTATCTAGCGGGTTATCCTACGAGCAGTACTTC
CASSLSSGLSYEQYF
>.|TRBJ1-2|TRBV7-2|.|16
TGTGCCAGCAGCTTAGGTTTTTCGGGCAGACACTATGGCTACACCTTC
CASSLGFSGRHYGYTF
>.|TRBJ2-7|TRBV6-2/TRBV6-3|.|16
TGTGCCAGCAGTGGGGCGTCCCCACGAGCCGGCTACGAGCAGTACTTC
CASSGASPRAGYEQYF
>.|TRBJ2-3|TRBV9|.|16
TGTGCCAGCAGCGTAGAGGCTGGTGGGGGTATGGGTACGCAGTATTTT
CASSVEAGGGMGTQYF
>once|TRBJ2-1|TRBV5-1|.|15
TGCGCCAGCAGCTTGGGAACAGGGAGGCACAATGAGCAGTTCTTC
CASSLGTGRHNEQFF
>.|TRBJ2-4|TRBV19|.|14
TGTGCCAGTAGTATGACTCGGACTTCAAACATTCAGTACTTC
CASSMTRTSNIQYF
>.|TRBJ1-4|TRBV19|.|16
TGTGCCAGTAGTAGGCCCAAGCAGGGGTCGGATGAAAAACTGTTTTTT
CASSRPKQGSDEKLFF
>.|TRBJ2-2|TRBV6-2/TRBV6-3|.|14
TGTGCCAGCAGTTATCGGGTCTCTAGCGGGGAGCTGTTTTTT
CASSYRVSSGELFF
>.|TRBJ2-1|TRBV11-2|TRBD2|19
TGTGCCAGCAGCTTATTAGGGACTAGCGGGTTATGGGTCTACAATGAGCAGTTCTTC
CASSLLGTSGLWVYNEQFF
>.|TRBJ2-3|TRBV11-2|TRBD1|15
TGTGCCAGCAGTCGAGGCCAGGGGGACACAGATACGCAGTATTTT
CASSRGQGDTDTQYF
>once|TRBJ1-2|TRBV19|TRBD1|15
TGTGCCAGTAGTTCTCGCAGGGGGCAATCGGACGGCTACACCTTC
CASSSRRGQSDGYTF
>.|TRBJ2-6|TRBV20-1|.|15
TGCAGTGCTAGAGATCCCTTCTCGGGGGCCAACGTCCTGACTTTC
CSARDPFSGANVLTF
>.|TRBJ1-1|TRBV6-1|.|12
TGTGCCAGCAAGAACCCGGTAACCGAAGCTTTCTTT
CASKNPVTEAFF
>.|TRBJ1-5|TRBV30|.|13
TGTGCCTGGACTAAGGGCCAGAATCAGCCCCAGCATTTT
CAWTKGQNQPQHF
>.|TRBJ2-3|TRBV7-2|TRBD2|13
TGTGCCAGCAGCTTGGGGAGGGCAGATACGCAGTATTTT
CASSLGRADTQYF
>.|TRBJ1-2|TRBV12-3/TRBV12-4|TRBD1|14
TGTGCCAGCACCCTGACAGGGCGGCTCTATGGCTACACCTTC
CASTLTGRLYGYTF
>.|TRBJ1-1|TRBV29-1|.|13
TGCAGCGTTAACGACCTCCCGGGCACTGAAGCTTTCTTT
CSVNDLPGTEAFF
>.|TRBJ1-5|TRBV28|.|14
TGTGCCAGCAGTTTGCCAGGGACTAATCAGCCCCAGCATTTT
CASSLPGTNQPQHF
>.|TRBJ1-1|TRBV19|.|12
TGTGCCAGTAGTAGCCTTGGGACTGAAGCTTTCTTT
CASSSLGTEAFF
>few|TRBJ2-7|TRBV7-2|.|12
TGTGCCAGCAGCTCCTTCTCCTACGAGCAGTACTTC
CASSSFSYEQYF
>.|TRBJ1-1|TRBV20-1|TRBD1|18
TGCAGTGCTAGAGATGCAGGGAGGGGGCCCGGACTAGGCACTGAAGCTTTCTTT
CSARDAGRGPGLGTEAFF
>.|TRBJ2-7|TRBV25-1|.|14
TGTGCCAGCAGTGAAGGCATAGGGGGGAGCGAGCAGTACTTC
CASSEGIGGSEQYF
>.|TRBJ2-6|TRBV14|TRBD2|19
TGTGCCAGCAGGCGATTAGGCACGGGAGGGTTCTCTGGGGCCAACGTCCTGACTTTC
CASRRLGTGGFSGANVLTF